What follows is one TCR beta chain and its context. Its antigen is still unknown. The sample originates from a study of cytomegalovirus exposure and HLA in healthy donors. Study-level information: The roughly 130 validation repertoires used the same platform as the 550 to 700 first-cohort repertoires (as reported by a later analysis). Study conclusions and caveats: With high specificity and sensitivity, the classifier reportedly diagnosed cytomegalovirus status. Cytomegalovirus association was listed for approximately 160 TCR beta chains.

The approximately 130-subject validation cohort, separate from the roughly 700-subject first cohort, included the donors. Produced via immunoSEQ multiplex PCR; TCRdb's table is partial and in-frame only. The data show roughly 60,000 clones, with 91% seen just once and about 2.2% held by the top ten. The CDR3 sequence is 12 residues long. Germline V CDR1 and CDR2: SQVTM, ANQGSEA. V dropped 8 bases and J dropped 12; count of bases not matched to a gene: 13. Input material: PBMCs. This TCR was sampled from a woman aged 25 to 39 in good health and CMV-seronegative. The chain employs TRBV29-1 and TRBJ2-1; TRBD2 agrees at 7 bases. CDR3 bases: TGCAGCTCCCCTCGGGACTCGGGAGGGCAGTTCTTC. Amino acid sequence: CSSPRDSGGQFF.